This is a list of T cell receptor beta chains from one sample in a study of blood T cell repertoires in COVID-19. The protocol was immunoSEQ multiplex PCR, while the TCRdb copy is restricted to in-frame clones and leaves out a portion. The sample carries about 350,000 clones, around nine tenths recorded once. Sequenced material: PBMCs or T cells enriched from blood (not recorded which). Receptors originate from a woman in her 30s who had been exposed to COVID-19. CDR3s include the opening cysteine and the closing phenylalanine or tryptophan. Each record gives: D gene, clone size, V gene, J gene, CDR3 protein, CDR3 DNA. A D gene is named only where the DNA matches it firmly. Where a row states a size, it is once, few, many or the class of an expanded clone; other rows omit it.

TRBD1	.	TRBV6-5	TRBJ1-5	CASSNRGLTNQPQHF	TGTGCCAGCAGTAACAGGGGGCTTACCAATCAGCCCCAGCATTTT
.	.	TRBV6-6	TRBJ2-7	CASSFLGAYEQYF	TGTGCCAGCAGCTTCCTGGGAGCCTACGAGCAGTACTTC
TRBD2	.	TRBV2	TRBJ2-7	CASMRTSGLYEQYF	TGTGCCAGCATGAGGACTAGCGGGCTCTACGAGCAGTACTTC
TRBD2	.	TRBV28	TRBJ2-3	CASKLAGAWDTQYF	TGTGCCAGCAAACTAGCGGGAGCATGGGATACGCAGTATTTT
.	.	TRBV12-3/TRBV12-4	TRBJ2-6	CASSPLGANVLTF	TGTGCCAGCAGCCCCTTGGGGGCCAACGTCCTGACTTTC
TRBD1	.	TRBV5-4	TRBJ1-2	CASSLAKQGDAYGYTF	TGTGCCAGCAGCTTGGCCAAACAGGGGGACGCCTATGGCTACACCTTC
TRBD2	.	TRBV5-4	TRBJ2-7	CASSLASGRPSSEQYF	TGTGCCAGCAGCTTGGCCAGCGGGAGGCCCTCATCCGAGCAGTACTTC
.	.	TRBV4-1	TRBJ2-3	CASSQDFQLSGGDTQYF	TGCGCCAGCAGCCAAGATTTCCAGCTTTCCGGAGGAGATACGCAGTATTTT
TRBD2	.	TRBV28	TRBJ2-2	CASSWGLVRAGELFF	TGTGCCAGCAGTTGGGGACTAGTCCGTGCCGGGGAGCTGTTTTTT
TRBD2	.	TRBV24-1	TRBJ2-1	CATSDFAGTSVGSRNEQFF	TGTGCCACCAGTGATTTTGCCGGGACTAGCGTAGGGAGCAGGAATGAGCAGTTCTTC
TRBD2	.	TRBV19	TRBJ2-5	CASSRTSGQETQYF	TGTGCCAGTAGTAGGACTAGCGGGCAAGAGACCCAGTACTTC
TRBD2	.	TRBV27	TRBJ2-7	CASSIKLPRTSGSSVYEQYF	TGTGCCAGCAGTATTAAACTACCCCGGACTAGCGGGAGTTCGGTCTACGAGCAGTACTTC
TRBD1	.	TRBV2	TRBJ1-4	CASRRRATGERGEKLFF	TGTGCCAGCAGGCGCCGGGCGACAGGGGAGAGGGGTGAAAAACTGTTTTTT
.	.	TRBV6-2/TRBV6-3	TRBJ2-7	CASSYGGTLSSYEQYF	TGTGCCAGCAGTTACGGGGGGACTTTGAGCTCCTACGAGCAGTACTTC
TRBD2	.	TRBV30	TRBJ2-3	CAWSVLPGTSGSSLFTDTQYF	TGTGCCTGGAGTGTACTACCCGGGACTAGCGGGAGTAGTTTATTCACAGATACGCAGTATTTT
TRBD1	.	TRBV7-9	TRBJ2-7	CASSFGTGVGYF	TGTGCCAGCAGCTTTGGGACAGGGGTAGGGTACTTC
TRBD2	.	TRBV10-2	TRBJ2-1	CASSHGTSGRNEQFF	TGCGCCAGCAGCCACGGGACTAGCGGGAGAAATGAGCAGTTCTTC
.	.	TRBV9	TRBJ1-3	CASSVQSGNTIYF	TGTGCCAGCAGCGTACAGTCTGGAAACACCATATATTTT
.	.	TRBV24-1	TRBJ1-4	CATSDPRGEKLFF	TGTGCCACCAGTGATCCGAGGGGGGAAAAACTGTTTTTT
.	.	TRBV18	TRBJ1-1	CASSIGSNRDTEAFF	TGTGCCAGCTCAATCGGCTCCAACAGGGACACTGAAGCTTTCTTT
.	.	TRBV2	TRBJ1-5	CASSDQGGRNNQPQHF	TGTGCCAGCAGTGATCAGGGAGGGCGTAATAATCAGCCCCAGCATTTT
.	.	TRBV9	TRBJ2-3	CASSVLWDTGTQYF	TGTGCCAGCAGCGTACTTTGGGACACAGGGACGCAGTATTTT
.	few	TRBV20-1	TRBJ1-6	CSASRSSYNSPLHF	TGCAGTGCTAGTCGGAGCTCCTATAATTCACCCCTCCACTTT
.	.	TRBV28	TRBJ2-7	CASSLSGLLDRGEQYF	TGTGCCAGCAGTTTATCTGGGTTGCTAGATCGAGGCGAGCAGTACTTC
.	.	TRBV11-3	TRBJ1-6	CASSSRTTNSPLHF	TGTGCCAGCAGCTCCCGGACAACGAATTCACCCCTCCACTTT
.	.	TRBV3-1/TRBV3-2	TRBJ2-7	CASSYVEDSYEQYF	TGTGCCAGCAGCTATGTAGAGGACTCCTACGAGCAGTACTTC
TRBD1	.	TRBV7-6	TRBJ1-1	CASSLNTGTGVLSTEAFF	TGTGCCAGCAGCCTGAATACCGGGACAGGGGTGTTGAGCACTGAAGCTTTCTTT
.	.	TRBV11-3	TRBJ1-3	CASSSGQSGNTIYF	TGTGCCAGCAGCTCAGGACAGTCTGGAAACACCATATATTTT
TRBD2	.	TRBV7-3	TRBJ2-3	CASSPRAPSLAGLTDTQYF	TGTGCCAGCAGCCCAAGGGCCCCTTCACTAGCGGGCCTCACAGATACGCAGTATTTT
.	few	TRBV25-1	TRBJ1-2	CASSGQTGNYGYTF	TGTGCCAGCAGTGGCCAAACAGGGAACTATGGCTACACCTTC
.	.	TRBV3-1/TRBV3-2	TRBJ2-7	CASSLPGQIYEQYF	TGTGCCAGCAGCCTCCCGGGACAAATCTACGAGCAGTACTTC
.	.	TRBV29-1	TRBJ2-7	CSVLTGEQYF	TGCAGCGTTCTTACAGGAGAGCAGTACTTC
.	.	TRBV5-1	TRBJ1-4	CASSLVSGVSSEKLFF	TGCGCCAGCAGCTTGGTGTCAGGGGTTTCAAGTGAAAAACTGTTTTTT
TRBD1	.	TRBV24-1	TRBJ2-3	CATSDPGQASTDTQYF	TGTGCCACCAGTGATCCCGGACAGGCTAGCACAGATACGCAGTATTTT
TRBD1	.	TRBV9	TRBJ1-1	CASSAPRGMNTEAFF	TGTGCCAGCAGCGCCCCCAGGGGGATGAACACTGAAGCTTTCTTT
.	.	TRBV29-1	TRBJ2-5	CSVAYRASRVTQYF	TGCAGCGTTGCATACAGGGCGTCGAGGGTGACCCAGTACTTC
TRBD1	.	TRBV30	TRBJ2-6	CAWWGDRITGANVLTF	TGTGCCTGGTGGGGGGACAGGATAACTGGGGCCAACGTCCTGACTTTC
.	.	TRBV28	TRBJ1-5	CASSLTDRRSSNQPQHF	TGTGCCAGCAGTTTAACGGATCGGCGGTCCAGCAATCAGCCCCAGCATTTT